This TCR beta chain came from a study of PD-1 blockade in classical Hodgkin lymphoma. Whole-study results and caveats: Before treatment, complete responders showed about the same diversity as newly diagnosed patients. Newly diagnosed patients reportedly had lower baseline TCR diversity than healthy donors.

Generated by immunoSEQ multiplex PCR, the TCRdb table keeps only in-frame clones and is missing some. Altogether under 95,000 clones are present, roughly 91% being singletons, with the ten largest covering 8%. Every one of the patients relapsed after autologous stem cell transplantation (brentuximab vedotin exposure was variable). Patients showed best responses of complete response, partial response or progressive disease. The sample holds one count of this clone. Its matching antigen is unknown. The TCR was taken from a human donor with classical Hodgkin lymphoma. The sequencing used peripheral blood mononuclear cells (PBMCs), collected at baseline.

CDR3 residues: CASSLVQAPSTDTQYF. The CDR3, as DNA: TGTGCCAGCAGCTTAGTTCAGGCCCCTAGCACAGATACGCAGTATTTT. The chain couples TRBV5-8 to TRBJ2-3; D is unclear. Germline loops: CDR1 SGHTS, CDR2 YDEGEE. V lost 2 bases and J lost 0, with 13 bases in between. The CDR3 runs to 16 residues.